This T cell receptor beta chain was documented in a study of response to subunit inactivated influenza vaccine. The CDR3 contains 12 residues. Germline V gene sequence: CDR1 MDHEN, CDR2 SYDVKM. The germline V and J ends were trimmed by 4 bases and 6 bases, with 9 bases remaining between them. A few counts support this clonotype. TCRdb re-derived calls from the RT-PCR reads in MiXCR, one entry per CDR3 protein. The sample has hundreds of thousands of distinct CDR3 sequences, approximately 10% seen once. These same data were also listed under a study on T cells expressing NK-cell markers. That source adds: The authors generated TCR beta cDNA through 5'RACE template switching with UMIs. Cells sorted as CD3+CD56+NKG2C+, CD3+CD56+NKG2C- and CD3+CD56-NKG2C+ T cells supplied the TCR beta repertoires. Once again these clonotypes came out on top in the CD3+CD56-NKG2C+ fraction of several donors.

The chain is built from TRBV28 and TRBJ1-2; D is ambiguous. The clonotype comes from a man aged 50-59 years who received an inactivated influenza vaccine. This specimen was PBMCs from blood, taken on the day of vaccination. The CDR3 loop reads CASSSFVDGYTF. CDR3 coding DNA: TGTGCCAGCAGTTCCTTCGTGGATGGCTACACCTTC.